This entry is about one T cell receptor beta chain. Its specificity is not known. The sample originates from a study of post-analysis software for immune sequencing data. Built from TCR beta cDNA, the libraries had unique molecular identifiers in them. TCRdb fed the PCR reads into MiXCR, producing one record per CDR3 protein. The repertoire includes fewer than 850,000 distinct CDR3 sequences, under 60% of them detected once, and roughly 5% sits in the top ten. CDR3 size: 16 residues. The germline V and J ends were trimmed by 5 bases and 0 bases, with 17 bases remaining between them. Germline assignment: CDR1 DFQATT and CDR2 SNEGSKA (reference sequence). Findings of the study overall: About five TRBV segments were more frequent in patients than controls; TRBV5-6, TRBV5-1 and TRBV20-1 belonged to this group.

The TCR originated in a girl aged 5-17 years with multiple sclerosis. What was sequenced was blood. V and J are TRBV20-1 and TRBJ2-1, with D tentatively TRBD2 (6 bases). In DNA, the CDR3 is TGCAGTGCTGGACATAGCGGCGACTCCTCCTACAATGAGCAGTTCTTC. Translation: CSAGHSGDSSYNEQFF.